Described below is a single T cell receptor beta chain sequence and its context. Its antigen is unknown. The data belong to a study of T cells after yellow fever vaccination. Regarding the study as a whole: A weaker but faster secondary response was observed, peaking on day 5 versus 15.

The CDR3 has 19 amino acids. CDR1 and CDR2 from the germline V gene are SGHAT and FQNNGV. V gave up 5 bases and J gave up 5 bases, with 27 bases separating them. TCRdb independently ran MiXCR on the 5' RACE reads; one entry per CDR3 protein. The table includes about 140,000 distinct CDR3 sequences, approximately 6.6% detected once. This sequence joins TRBV11-2 and TRBJ2-2; TRBD1 or TRBD2 may be the D gene (5 bases each). This specimen was CD4+ T cells sorted from PBMCs, taken 10 days after the yellow fever booster vaccination. The sequence was obtained from a young man who received the YFV17D yellow fever vaccine. The CDR3 coding sequence is TGTGCCAGCAGCATCGTTGGGACCCCTCTCGCAGGCCGGACCGGGGAGCTGTTTTTT. It encodes CASSIVGTPLAGRTGELFF.